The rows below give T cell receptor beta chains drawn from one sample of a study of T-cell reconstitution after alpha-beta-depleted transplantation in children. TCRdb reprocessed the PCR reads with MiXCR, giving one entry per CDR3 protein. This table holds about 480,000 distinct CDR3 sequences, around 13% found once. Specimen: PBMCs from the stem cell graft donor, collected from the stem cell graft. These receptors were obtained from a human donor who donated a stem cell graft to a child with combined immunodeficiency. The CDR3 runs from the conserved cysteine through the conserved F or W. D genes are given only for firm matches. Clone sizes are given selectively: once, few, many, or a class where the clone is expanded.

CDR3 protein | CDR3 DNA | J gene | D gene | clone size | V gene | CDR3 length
CASSFRQGNEKLFF | TGCGCCAGCAGCTTCAGACAGGGGAATGAAAAACTGTTTTTT | TRBJ1-4 | TRBD1 | few | TRBV5-1 | 14
CATSDLKALNQPQHF | TGTGCCACCAGTGATTTGAAGGCCCTCAATCAGCCCCAGCATTTT | TRBJ1-5 | - | - | TRBV24-1 | 15
CASSRQGGEQYF | TGTGCCAGCAGTCGACAGGGTGGCGAGCAGTACTTC | TRBJ2-7 | TRBD1 | - | TRBV2 | 12
CASSQDPFTGAGANVLTF | TGCGCCAGCAGCCAAGATCCCTTTACAGGGGCTGGGGCCAACGTCCTGACTTTC | TRBJ2-6 | TRBD1 | - | TRBV4-3 | 18
CASSYFGLAGTEQYF | TGTGCCAGCAGTTACTTCGGGCTAGCGGGAACCGAGCAGTACTTC | TRBJ2-7 | TRBD2 | few | TRBV6-2/TRBV6-3 | 15
CASSFLPGLAATDTQYF | TGCGCCAGCAGCTTTCTTCCGGGACTAGCGGCTACAGATACGCAGTATTTT | TRBJ2-3 | TRBD2 | - | TRBV5-1 | 17
CAWRGTGNTGELFF | TGTGCCTGGAGGGGGACAGGGAACACCGGGGAGCTGTTTTTT | TRBJ2-2 | TRBD1 | - | TRBV30 | 14
CASSLRKWGAKSYNEQFF | TGTGCCAGCAGTTTAAGAAAGTGGGGAGCGAAATCATACAATGAGCAGTTCTTC | TRBJ2-1 | - | few | TRBV28 | 18
CASSVTGAFSYEQYF | TGTGCCAGCAGCGTTACAGGGGCCTTTTCCTACGAGCAGTACTTC | TRBJ2-7 | TRBD1 | - | TRBV5-5 | 15
CASSLSGGGYEQYF | TGTGCCAGCAGCCTTAGCGGGGGAGGTTACGAGCAGTACTTC | TRBJ2-7 | TRBD2 | - | TRBV11-2 | 14
CASSIGGSNGYTF | TGTGCCAGTAGTATAGGAGGTTCGAATGGCTACACCTTC | TRBJ1-2 | - | - | TRBV19 | 13
CASSYSRVQGGGYTF | TGTGCCAGCAGTTACTCCCGGGTTCAGGGTGGGGGCTACACCTTC | TRBJ1-2 | - | - | TRBV6-5 | 15
CASSKLAPTQYF | TGTGCCAGCAGTAAACTAGCTCCTACGCAGTATTTT | TRBJ2-3 | - | many | TRBV6-6 | 12
CAISDPGLAGHGEQFF | TGTGCCATCAGTGACCCGGGACTAGCCGGACATGGTGAGCAGTTCTTC | TRBJ2-1 | TRBD2 | many | TRBV10-3 | 16
CASSINRNTGELFF | TGTGCCAGTAGTATTAACAGAAACACCGGGGAGCTGTTTTTT | TRBJ2-2 | - | many | TRBV19 | 14
CASSRTGVSEQFF | TGTGCCAGCAGTCGTACAGGGGTTAGTGAGCAGTTCTTC | TRBJ2-1 | TRBD1 | many | TRBV12-3/TRBV12-4 | 13
CACKDSGDTIYF | TGTGCCTGCAAGGACAGTGGTGACACCATATATTTT | TRBJ1-3 | - | many | TRBV30 | 12
CASSLMGGRDTQYF | TGTGCCAGCAGCTTGATGGGGGGCAGGGATACGCAGTATTTT | TRBJ2-3 | - | - | TRBV11-2 | 14
CASSRGNSGNTIYF | TGTGCCAGCAGCCGCGGGAACTCTGGAAACACCATATATTTT | TRBJ1-3 | - | many | TRBV13 | 14
CSVHHYTEAFF | TGCAGCGTTCACCACTACACTGAAGCTTTCTTT | TRBJ1-1 | - | - | TRBV29-1 | 11
CASNLAGSTDTQYF | TGTGCCAGCAATTTAGCGGGGAGCACAGATACGCAGTATTTT | TRBJ2-3 | TRBD2 | - | TRBV6-2/TRBV6-3 | 14
CASSFSTNEQYF | TGTGCCAGCAGTTTCAGCACCAACGAGCAGTACTTC | TRBJ2-7 | - | - | TRBV28 | 12
CASSQAGGIGNEQFF | TGTGCCAGCAGCCAAGCAGGGGGTATTGGCAATGAGCAGTTCTTC | TRBJ2-1 | TRBD1 | few | TRBV3-1 | 15
CASSAGHLQETQYF | TGTGCCAGCAGTGCGGGACACTTACAAGAGACCCAGTACTTC | TRBJ2-5 | - | few | TRBV28 | 14
CASSVRGPSTDTQYF | TGTGCCAGCAGCGTGAGGGGCCCAAGCACAGATACGCAGTATTTT | TRBJ2-3 | - | few | TRBV9 | 15
CASSLIQGSGNEQFF | TGTGCCAGCAGTTTAATCCAGGGCTCCGGGAATGAGCAGTTCTTC | TRBJ2-1 | - | many | TRBV12-3/TRBV12-4 | 15
CSARDYRGHTGELFF | TGCAGTGCTAGAGATTACAGGGGGCACACCGGGGAGCTGTTTTTT | TRBJ2-2 | TRBD1 | many | TRBV20-1 | 15
CASSLTAAKNIQYF | TGTGCCAGCAGTTTGACTGCAGCCAAAAACATTCAGTACTTC | TRBJ2-4 | - | many | TRBV12-3/TRBV12-4 | 14
CASSFRTSSTDTQYF | TGTGCCAGCAGCTTCCGGACATCGTCCACAGATACGCAGTATTTT | TRBJ2-3 | - | - | TRBV11-2 | 15
CSASTGVGTDTQYF | TGCAGTGCGAGTACAGGGGTAGGCACAGATACGCAGTATTTT | TRBJ2-3 | TRBD1 | - | TRBV20-1 | 14
CASSPSQGYEQYF | TGCGCCAGCAGCCCATCACAGGGCTACGAGCAGTACTTC | TRBJ2-7 | - | few | TRBV4-3 | 13